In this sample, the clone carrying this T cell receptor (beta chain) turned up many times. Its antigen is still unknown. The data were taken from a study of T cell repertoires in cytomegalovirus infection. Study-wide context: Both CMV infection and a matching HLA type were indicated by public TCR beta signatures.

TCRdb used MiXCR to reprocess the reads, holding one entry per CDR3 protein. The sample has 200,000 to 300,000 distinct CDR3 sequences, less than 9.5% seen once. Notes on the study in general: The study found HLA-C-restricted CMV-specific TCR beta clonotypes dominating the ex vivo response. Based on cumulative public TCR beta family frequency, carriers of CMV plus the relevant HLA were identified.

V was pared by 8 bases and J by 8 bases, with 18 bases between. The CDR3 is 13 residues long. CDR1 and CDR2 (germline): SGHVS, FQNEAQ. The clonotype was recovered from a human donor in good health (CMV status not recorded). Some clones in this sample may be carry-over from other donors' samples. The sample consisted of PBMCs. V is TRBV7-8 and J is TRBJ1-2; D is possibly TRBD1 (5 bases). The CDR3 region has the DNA TGTGCCAGCGGGGGAGCCCGATCGAAAGGCTACACCTTC. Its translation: CASGGARSKGYTF.